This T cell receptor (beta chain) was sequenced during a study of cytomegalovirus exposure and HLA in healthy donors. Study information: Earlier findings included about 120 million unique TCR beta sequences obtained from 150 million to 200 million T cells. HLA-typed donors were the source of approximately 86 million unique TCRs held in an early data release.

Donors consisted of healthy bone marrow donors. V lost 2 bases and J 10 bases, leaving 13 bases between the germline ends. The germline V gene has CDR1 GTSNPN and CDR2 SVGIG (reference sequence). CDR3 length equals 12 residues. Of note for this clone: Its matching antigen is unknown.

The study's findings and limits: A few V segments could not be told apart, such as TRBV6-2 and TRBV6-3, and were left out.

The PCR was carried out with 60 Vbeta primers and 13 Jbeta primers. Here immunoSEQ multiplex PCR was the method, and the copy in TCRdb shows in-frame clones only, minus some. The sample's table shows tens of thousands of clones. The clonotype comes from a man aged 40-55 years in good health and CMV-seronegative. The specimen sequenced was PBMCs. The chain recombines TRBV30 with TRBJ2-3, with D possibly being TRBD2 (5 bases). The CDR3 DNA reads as TGTGCCTGGAGTAGGCGGGCGGAGGCGCAGTATTTT. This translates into CAWSRRAEAQYF.